Listed here are 18 T cell receptor beta chains from one sample, sequenced in a study of T-cell reconstitution after alpha-beta-depleted transplantation in children. It was with unique molecular identifiers that the TCRbeta library was prepared. Each CDR3 protein gets one entry after TCRdb re-called the PCR reads with MiXCR. This sample has about 260,000 distinct CDR3 sequences, with 7.5% to 9.5% found just once. Sample: PBMCs, mostly from graft donor cells, taken 180 days after TCRalphabeta/CD19-depleted stem cell transplant. The receptors shown here come from a male patient under 18 who had a stem cell transplant for acute lymphoblastic leukemia, so the T cells may come from the graft donor.

This clonotype was counted at least ten times. The chain employs TRBV20-1 and TRBJ1-5; TRBD1 agrees at 10 bases. CDR3 length equals 14 residues. The germline gives CDR1 DFQATT, CDR2 SNEGSKA (reference sequence). The ends lost 2 bases at V and 5 bases at J; junction bases unmatched: 3. The CDR3 nucleotides are TGCAGTGCTAGACGAGGACAGGGGGATCAGCCCCAGCATTTT. Translating it yields CSARRGQGDQPQHF.

For this clonotype: It may be a read error: a sequence one base away is much more abundant. This sequence joins TRBV20-1 and TRBJ2-2; D unclear. The V gene's germline CDR1 is DFQATT and CDR2 SNEGSKA (reference sequence). The CDR3 is 13 amino acids. As DNA, the CDR3 is TGCAGGGCTAGTATGGGGAACACCGGGGAGCTGTTTTTT. Translated: CRASMGNTGELFF.

Comments on this clonotype: Just one base apart from a much larger clone, this may be a read error. The J gene is TRBJ1-2, the V gene TRBV27; D perhaps matches TRBD1 (6 bases). With 5 bases removed from V and 3 bases from J, the gap between germline ends came to 16 bases. There are 15 residues in the CDR3. Looked up from germline, CDR1 is MNHEY and CDR2 is SMNVEV (reference sequence). CDR3 in DNA: TGTGCCAGCAGTCCCGGAGGGGGGCCGGACTATGGCTACACCTTC. Protein sequence: CASSPGGGPDYGYTF.

This clonotype was recorded many times. V gene TRBV7-9 combines with J gene TRBJ1-2; no reliable D call. V was trimmed by 1 base and J by 5 bases, leaving 14 bases between them. This CDR3 is built from 15 residues. Germline assignment: CDR1 SEHNR and CDR2 FQNEAQ (reference sequence). The CDR3 here is CASSLERTMGYGYTF. CDR3 DNA sequence: TGTGCCAGCAGCTTAGAGAGGACCATGGGGTATGGCTACACCTTC.

There are many counts of this clonotype. The chain uses TRBV29-1 and TRBJ1-2, with D maybe TRBD1 (6 bases). The ends were cut back, 5 bases at V and 4 bases at J, with 11 bases in the middle. The CDR3 has 12 amino acids. CDR1 is SQVTM and CDR2 is ANQGSEA in the germline V gene. The CDR3 region has the DNA TGCAGCGTTCACAGGGTGGGCTATGGCTACACCTTC. It encodes CSVHRVGYGYTF. The variable domain in full, with the rest retrieved from reference TRBV29-1 and TRBJ1-2, is SAVISQKPSRDICQRGTSLTIQCQVDSQVTMMFWYRQQPGQSLTLIATANQGSEATYESGFVIDKFPISRPNLTFSTLTVSNMSPEDSSIYLCSVHRVGYGYTFGSGTRLTVV.

This clonotype was recorded many times. This sequence joins TRBV3-1 and TRBJ2-1; 11 bases are a match to TRBD2. V lost 0 bases, J lost 13 bases, and 17 bases stayed unmatched. This CDR3 region has 18 residues. Germline CDR1 LGHDT, CDR2 YNNKEL (reference sequence). CDR3 protein: CASSQDTPTSGGYGGQFF. The DNA of the CDR3 is TGTGCCAGCAGCCAAGATACCCCTACTAGCGGGGGCTATGGTGGTCAGTTCTTC.

This clonotype was observed many times. The chain employs TRBV12-3 or TRBV12-4 and TRBJ1-1; unclear D gene. V lost 5 bases to trimming and J lost 1 base, with 5 bases between them. This CDR3 is built from 12 residues. DNA for the CDR3: TGTGCCAGCAGTCGGCCGAACACTGAAGCTTTCTTT. It translates to CASSRPNTEAFF.

This clonotype was counted ten times or more. The V call is TRBV5-1, the J call TRBJ2-5, with D perhaps matching TRBD2 (6 bases). V lost 0 bases and J lost 1, with 10 bases in between. In germline, CDR1 is SGHRS, CDR2 YFSETQ. CDR3 size: 15 residues. In DNA form, the CDR3 reads TGCGCCAGCAGCTTGGTTGGGGGAGGCCAAGAGACCCAGTACTTC. Its translation: CASSLVGGGQETQYF.

In its sample, this clonotype was seen many times. The genes are TRBV15 and TRBJ2-2; maybe TRBD1 (5 bases). The CDR3 runs 15 residues. Germline loops: CDR1 LNHNV, CDR2 YYDKDF (reference sequence). Trimming took 3 bases from V and 4 from J, leaving 12 bases between them. The chain's CDR3 is CATSSSTVSTGELFF. The CDR3 DNA reads TGTGCCACCAGCAGCTCGACAGTCTCCACCGGGGAGCTGTTTTTT.

This clonotype was counted many times. The chain has TRBV4-3 and TRBJ2-1; TRBD2 agrees at 9 bases. CDR3 length equals 16 residues. The trim removed 0 bases at V and 5 bases at J, leaving 5 bases unmatched. Per the germline V gene, CDR1 is LGHNA and CDR2 is YSLEER. This CDR3 reads CASSQDPSGANNEQFF. The CDR3, as DNA: TGCGCCAGCAGCCAAGATCCTAGCGGGGCCAACAATGAGCAGTTCTTC.

This clonotype was recorded at least ten times. This chain connects TRBV6-1 to TRBJ1-5, with unresolved D. The CDR3 contains 15 residues. In germline, CDR1 is MNHNS, CDR2 SASEGT. V was clipped by 2 bases and J by 4 bases, with 12 bases between them. CDR3 DNA sequence: TGTGCCAGCAGTGAAAGTAGGGTCGGGAATCAGCCCCAGCATTTT. This gives the protein CASSESRVGNQPQHF.

At least ten counts were recorded for this clonotype. The rearrangement uses TRBV28 and TRBJ2-7; TRBD1 aligns across 7 bases. Per germline, CDR1 MDHEN and CDR2 SYDVKM. After removal of 6 bases from V and 0 bases from J, the junction contained 8 bases not matched to a gene. This CDR3 has 15 amino acids. This CDR3 is CASRGQLLSSYEQYF. The CDR3 DNA follows: TGTGCCAGCAGGGGACAGCTCCTAAGCTCCTACGAGCAGTACTTC.

This clonotype was seen ten or more times. CDR3 sequence (DNA): TGTGCCAGCAGCTTAGTACAGGGAAAAAACATTCAGTACTTC. Residues: CASSLVQGKNIQYF. This chain uses TRBV7-2 with TRBJ2-4; tentatively, D is TRBD1 (6 bases). Germline assignment: CDR1 SGHTA and CDR2 FQGNSA. Trimming cost V 1 base and J 4 bases, with 8 bases left between them. This CDR3 is built from 14 residues.

This rearrangement joins TRBV18 to TRBJ1-1; 10 bases are a match to TRBD1. V dropped 3 bases and J dropped 4; count of bases not matched to a gene: 8. Germline V gives CDR1 KGHSH, CDR2 LQKENI. The CDR3 loop spans 16 amino acids. The CDR3, as DNA: TGTGCCAGCTCACCCGGACAGGGGGAAGGTGGCACTGAAGCTTTCTTT. Translation gives CASSPGQGEGGTEAFF.

As concerns this clonotype: This sequence may be a read error, since a much larger clone differs from it by one base. The V call is TRBV5-4, the J call TRBJ2-3, with unresolved D. Trimming removed 0 bases from V and 0 bases from J, with 5 bases in between. CDR1 SGHNT and CDR2 YYREEE come from the germline V gene (reference sequence). The CDR3 extends over 14 amino acids. DNA of the CDR3: TGTGCCAGCAGCTTGGTAGTTAGCACAGATACGCAGTATTTT. Residues: CASSLVVSTDTQYF. The whole variable domain, remainder taken from reference TRBV5-4 and TRBJ2-3, is ETGVTQSPTHLIKTRGQQVTLRCSSQSGHNTVSWYQQALGQGPQFIFQYYREEENGRGNFPPRFSGLQFPNYSSELNVNALELDDSALYLCASSLVVSTDTQYFGPGTRLTVL.

The chain joins TRBV19 to TRBJ1-1; weak D call: TRBD1 (5 bases). V gave up 10 bases and J gave up 7 bases, with 13 bases separating them. The CDR3 has 11 residues. Germline V lookup: CDR1 LNHDA, CDR2 SQIVND (reference sequence). This chain's CDR3 is CATREESEAFF. For the CDR3, the DNA is TGTGCCACCAGGGAGGAGAGTGAAGCTTTCTTT.

The chain has TRBV18 and TRBJ2-6, with D unclear. V gave up 1 base and J gave up 5 bases, with 12 bases separating them. There are 16 residues in the CDR3. Germline V CDR1 and CDR2: KGHSH, LQKENI. The CDR3 DNA reads as TGTGCCAGCTCACCACTCTACCCCGACAGGGCCAACGTCCTGACTTTC. This gives the protein CASSPLYPDRANVLTF.

This clonotype was seen ten or more times. The junction departs from germline at one end; a sequencing error may be responsible. The rearrangement joins TRBV7-7 to TRBJ2-2, with 10 nucleotides matching TRBD2. The V gene's germline CDR1 is SSHAT and CDR2 FNYEAQ (reference sequence). CDR3 size: 15 residues. This chain's CDR3 is CASSRRLAGTGELFF. The CDR3 region has the DNA TGTGCTAGCAGCCGGCGACTAGCGGGCACCGGGGAGCTGTTTTTT.